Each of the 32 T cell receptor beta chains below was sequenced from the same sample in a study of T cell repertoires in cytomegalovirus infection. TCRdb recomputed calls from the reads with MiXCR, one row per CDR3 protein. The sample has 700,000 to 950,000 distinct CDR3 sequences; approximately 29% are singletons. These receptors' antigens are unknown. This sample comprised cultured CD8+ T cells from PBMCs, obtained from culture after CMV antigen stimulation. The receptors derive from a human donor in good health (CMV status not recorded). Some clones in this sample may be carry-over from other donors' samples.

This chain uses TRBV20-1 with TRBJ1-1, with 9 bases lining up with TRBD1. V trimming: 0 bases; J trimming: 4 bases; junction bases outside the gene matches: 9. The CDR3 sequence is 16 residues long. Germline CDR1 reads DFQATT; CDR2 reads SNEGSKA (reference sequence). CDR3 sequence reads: CSARDLTGTGITEAFF. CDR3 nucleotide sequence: TGCAGTGCTAGAGACCTCACAGGGACAGGGATCACTGAAGCTTTCTTT.

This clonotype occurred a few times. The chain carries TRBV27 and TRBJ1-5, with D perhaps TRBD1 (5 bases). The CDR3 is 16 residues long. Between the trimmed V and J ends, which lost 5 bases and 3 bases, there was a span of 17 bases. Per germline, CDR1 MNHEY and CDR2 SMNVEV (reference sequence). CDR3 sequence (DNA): TGTGCCAGCAGTCCCCGAGGGACCCTAAACAATCAGCCCCAGCATTTT. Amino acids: CASSPRGTLNNQPQHF.

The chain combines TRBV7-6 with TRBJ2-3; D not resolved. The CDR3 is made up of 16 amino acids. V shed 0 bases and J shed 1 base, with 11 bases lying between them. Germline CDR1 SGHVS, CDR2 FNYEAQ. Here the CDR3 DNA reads TGTGCCAGCAGCTTAGCAAGTGGGCTAGGCACAGATACGCAGTATTTT. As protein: CASSLASGLGTDTQYF. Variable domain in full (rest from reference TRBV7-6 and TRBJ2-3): GAGVSQSPRYKVTKRGQDVALRCDPISGHVSLYWYRQALGQGPEFLTYFNYEAQQDKSGLPNDRFSAERPEGSISTLTIQRTEQRDSAMYRCASSLASGLGTDTQYFGPGTRLTVL.

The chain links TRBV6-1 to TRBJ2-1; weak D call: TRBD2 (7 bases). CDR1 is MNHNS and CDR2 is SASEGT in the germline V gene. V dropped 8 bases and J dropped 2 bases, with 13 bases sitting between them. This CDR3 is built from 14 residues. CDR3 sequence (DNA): TGTGCCAGCGGGGGGGCCGCGCCCTACAATGAGCAGTTCTTC. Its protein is CASGGAAPYNEQFF.

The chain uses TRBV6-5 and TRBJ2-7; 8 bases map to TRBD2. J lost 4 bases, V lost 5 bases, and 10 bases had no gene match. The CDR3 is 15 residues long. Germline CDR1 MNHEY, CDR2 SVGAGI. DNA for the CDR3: TGTGCCAGCAGTCCCTACGGCGGGGGGACATACGAGCAGTACGTC. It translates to CASSPYGGGTYEQYV.

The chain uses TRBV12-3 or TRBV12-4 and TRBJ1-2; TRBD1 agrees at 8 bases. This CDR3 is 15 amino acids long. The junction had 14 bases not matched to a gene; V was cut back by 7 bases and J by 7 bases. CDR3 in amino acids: CASNDPRQGASGYTF. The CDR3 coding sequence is TGTGCCAGCAACGATCCTCGGCAGGGGGCGTCTGGCTACACCTTC.

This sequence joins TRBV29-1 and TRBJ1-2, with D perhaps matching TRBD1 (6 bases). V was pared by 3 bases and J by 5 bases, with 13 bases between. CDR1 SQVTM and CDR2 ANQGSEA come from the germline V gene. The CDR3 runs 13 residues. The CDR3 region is CSVEEGVRYGYTF. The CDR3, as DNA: TGCAGCGTTGAGGAGGGGGTCAGATATGGCTACACCTTC.

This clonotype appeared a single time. The CDR3 region has the DNA TGCAGCGTCGGTAGGGAGGGTTCACCCCTCCACTTT. This sequence encodes CSVGREGSPLHF. The chain employs TRBV29-1 and TRBJ1-6; D ambiguous. Germline V gene lookup returns CDR1 SQVTM and CDR2 ANQGSEA. This CDR3 region has 12 residues. Trimming took off 6 bases at V and 9 bases at J, with 12 bases between the two ends. Full variable domain (missing parts from reference TRBV29-1 and TRBJ1-6): SAVISQKPSRDICQRGTSLTIQCQVDSQVTMMFWYRQQPGQSLTLIATANQGSEATYESGFVIDKFPISRPNLTFSTLTVSNMSPEDSSIYLCSVGREGSPLHFGNGTRLTVT.

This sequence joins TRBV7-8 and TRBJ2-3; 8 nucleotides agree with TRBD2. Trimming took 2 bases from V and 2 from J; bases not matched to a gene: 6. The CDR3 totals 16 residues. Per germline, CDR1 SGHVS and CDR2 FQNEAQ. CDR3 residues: CASSLTSGRTTDTQYF. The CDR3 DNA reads TGTGCCAGCAGCTTAACTAGCGGCCGCACCACAGATACGCAGTATTTT.

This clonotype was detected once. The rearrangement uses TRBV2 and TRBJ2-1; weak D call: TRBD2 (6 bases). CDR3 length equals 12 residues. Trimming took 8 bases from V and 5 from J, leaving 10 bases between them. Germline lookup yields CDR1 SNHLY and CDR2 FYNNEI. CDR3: CASGGLNNEQFF. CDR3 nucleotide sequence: TGTGCCAGCGGGGGACTGAACAATGAGCAGTTCTTC. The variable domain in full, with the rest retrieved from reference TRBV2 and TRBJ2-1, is EPEVTQTPSHQVTQMGQEVILRCVPISNHLYFYWYRQILGQKVEFLVSFYNNEISEKSEIFDDQFSVERPDGSNFTLKIRSTKLEDSAMYFCASGGLNNEQFFGPGTRLTVL.

The CDR3 protein is CASSKEGPDTQYF. In DNA form, the CDR3 reads TGTGCCAGTAGTAAGGAGGGCCCAGATACGCAGTATTTT. This chain connects TRBV19 to TRBJ2-3, with a weak D call TRBD2 (6 bases). The CDR3 has 13 amino acids. The germline CDR1 and CDR2 sequences are LNHDA and SQIVND (reference sequence). Between the trimmed V and J ends, which lost 4 bases and 4 bases, there was a span of 9 bases.

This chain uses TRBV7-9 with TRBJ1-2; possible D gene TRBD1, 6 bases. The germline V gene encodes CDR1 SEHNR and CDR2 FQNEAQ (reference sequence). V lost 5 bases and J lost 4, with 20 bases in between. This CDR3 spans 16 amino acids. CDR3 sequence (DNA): TGTGCCAGCAGCACCCACCAGGGGAGGATGGGCTATGGCTACACCTTC. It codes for CASSTHQGRMGYGYTF.

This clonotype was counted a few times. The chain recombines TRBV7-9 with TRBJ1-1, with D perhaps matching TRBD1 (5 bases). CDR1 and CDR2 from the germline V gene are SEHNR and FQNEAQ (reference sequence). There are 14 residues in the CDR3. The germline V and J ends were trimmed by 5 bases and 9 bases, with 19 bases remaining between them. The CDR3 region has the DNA TGTGCCAGCAGCCCGACGACAGCAGATCTTAAAGCTTTCTTT. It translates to CASSPTTADLKAFF.

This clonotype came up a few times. The CDR3 DNA reads as TGTGCCATCAGTGACCCGGGACGGATGAACACTGAAGCTTTCTTT. The encoded protein is CAISDPGRMNTEAFF. The V and J genes are TRBV10-3 and TRBJ1-1; perhaps TRBD1 as D (5 bases). Trimming cost V 3 bases and J 0 bases, with 11 bases left between them. CDR3 length: 15 residues. Per the germline V gene, CDR1 is ENHRY and CDR2 is SYGVKD.

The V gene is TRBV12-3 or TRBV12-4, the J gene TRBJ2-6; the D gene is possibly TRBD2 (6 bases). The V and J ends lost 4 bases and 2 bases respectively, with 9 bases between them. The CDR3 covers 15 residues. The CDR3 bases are TGTGCCAGCAGTTCCGCGGGAACTGGGGCCAACGTCCTGACTTTC. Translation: CASSSAGTGANVLTF.

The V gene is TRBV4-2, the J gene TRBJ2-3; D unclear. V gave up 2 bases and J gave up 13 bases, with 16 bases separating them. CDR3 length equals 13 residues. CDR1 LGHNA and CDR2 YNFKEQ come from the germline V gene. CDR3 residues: CASSQRGPGGKYF. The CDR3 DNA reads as TGTGCCAGCAGCCAAAGAGGCCCCGGCGGAAAGTATTTT.

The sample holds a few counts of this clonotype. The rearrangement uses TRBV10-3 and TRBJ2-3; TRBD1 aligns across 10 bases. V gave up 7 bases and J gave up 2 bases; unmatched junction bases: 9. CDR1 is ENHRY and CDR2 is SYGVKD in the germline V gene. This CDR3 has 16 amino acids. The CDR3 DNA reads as TGTGCCATCACCCCAGAGGGACAGGGGAACACAGATACGCAGTATTTT. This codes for CAITPEGQGNTDTQYF.

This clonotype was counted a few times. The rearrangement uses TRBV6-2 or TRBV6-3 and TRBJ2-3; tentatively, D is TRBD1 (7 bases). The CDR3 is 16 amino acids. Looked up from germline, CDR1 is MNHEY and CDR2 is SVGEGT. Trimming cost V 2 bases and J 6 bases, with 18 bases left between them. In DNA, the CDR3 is TGTGCCAGCAGTTACGGCGGGACAGCGACCGGGGATACGCAGTATTTT. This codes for CASSYGGTATGDTQYF.

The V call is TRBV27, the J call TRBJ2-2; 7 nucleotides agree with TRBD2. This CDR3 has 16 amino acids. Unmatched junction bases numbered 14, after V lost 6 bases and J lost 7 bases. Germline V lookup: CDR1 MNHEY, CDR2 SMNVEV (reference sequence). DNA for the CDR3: TGTGCCAGCAGAGCTCCTGGGCGGGGGTACAGCGGGGAGCTGTTTTTT. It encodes CASRAPGRGYSGELFF.

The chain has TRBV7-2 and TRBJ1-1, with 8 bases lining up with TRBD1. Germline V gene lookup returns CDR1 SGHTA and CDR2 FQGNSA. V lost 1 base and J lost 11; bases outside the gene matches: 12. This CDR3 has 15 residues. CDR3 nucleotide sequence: TGTGCCAGCAGCTTAGTGACAGGGGCTGATGGTGGGGCTTTCTTT. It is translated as CASSLVTGADGGAFF.

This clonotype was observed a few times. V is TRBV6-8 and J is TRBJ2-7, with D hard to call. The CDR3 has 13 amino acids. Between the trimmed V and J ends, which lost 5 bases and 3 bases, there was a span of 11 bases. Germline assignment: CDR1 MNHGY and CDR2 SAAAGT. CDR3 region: CASSPSVLYEQYF. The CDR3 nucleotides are TGTGCCAGCAGTCCCTCAGTTCTCTACGAGCAGTACTTC.

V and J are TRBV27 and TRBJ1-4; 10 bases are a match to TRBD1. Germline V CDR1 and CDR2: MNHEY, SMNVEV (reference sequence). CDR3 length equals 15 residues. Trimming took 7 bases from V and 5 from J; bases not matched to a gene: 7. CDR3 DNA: TGTGCCAGCACCACCGGGACAGGGGCAAATGAAAAACTGTTTTTT. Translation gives CASTTGTGANEKLFF. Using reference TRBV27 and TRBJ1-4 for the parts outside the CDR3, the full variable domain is EAQVTQNPRYLITVTGKKLTVTCSQNMNHEYMSWYRQDPGLGLRQIYYSMNVEVTDKGDVPEGYKVSRKEKRNFPLILESPSPNQTSLYFCASTTGTGANEKLFFGSGTQLSVL.

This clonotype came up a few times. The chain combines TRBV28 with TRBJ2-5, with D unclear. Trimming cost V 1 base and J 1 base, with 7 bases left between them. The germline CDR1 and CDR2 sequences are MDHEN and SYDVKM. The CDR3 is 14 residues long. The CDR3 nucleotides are TGTGCCAGCAGTTTATTGCGGAGCCAAGAGACCCAGTACTTC. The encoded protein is CASSLLRSQETQYF. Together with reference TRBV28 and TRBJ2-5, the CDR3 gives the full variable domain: DVKVTQSSRYLVKRTGEKVFLECVQDMDHENMFWYRQDPGLGLRLIYFSYDVKMKEKGDIPEGYSVSREKKERFSLILESASTNQTSMYLCASSLLRSQETQYFGPGTRLLVL.

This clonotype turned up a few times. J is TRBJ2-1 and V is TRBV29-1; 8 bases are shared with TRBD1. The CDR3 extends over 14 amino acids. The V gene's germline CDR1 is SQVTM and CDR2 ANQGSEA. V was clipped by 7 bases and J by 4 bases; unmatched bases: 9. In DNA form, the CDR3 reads TGCAGCGGGGAAGGACAGGGTCCTTACAATGAGCAGTTCTTC. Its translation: CSGEGQGPYNEQFF.

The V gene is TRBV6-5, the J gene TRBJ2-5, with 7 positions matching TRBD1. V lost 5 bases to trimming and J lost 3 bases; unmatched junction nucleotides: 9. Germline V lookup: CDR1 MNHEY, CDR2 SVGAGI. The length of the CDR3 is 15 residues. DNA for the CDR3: TGTGCCAGCAGTCCCCTCGAAACAGGGGAAGAGACCCAGTACTTC. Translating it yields CASSPLETGEETQYF.

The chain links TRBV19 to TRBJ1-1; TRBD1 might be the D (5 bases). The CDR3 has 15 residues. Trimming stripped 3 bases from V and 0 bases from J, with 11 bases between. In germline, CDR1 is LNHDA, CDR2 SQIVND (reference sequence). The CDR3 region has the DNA TGTGCCAGTAGTATTCGGGGCAGGGTGAACACTGAAGCTTTCTTT. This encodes CASSIRGRVNTEAFF. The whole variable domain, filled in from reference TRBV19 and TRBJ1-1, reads DGGITQSPKYLFRKEGQNVTLSCEQNLNHDAMYWYRQDPGQGLRLIYYSQIVNDFQKGDIAEGYSVSREKKESFPLTVTSAQKNPTAFYLCASSIRGRVNTEAFFGQGTRLTVV.

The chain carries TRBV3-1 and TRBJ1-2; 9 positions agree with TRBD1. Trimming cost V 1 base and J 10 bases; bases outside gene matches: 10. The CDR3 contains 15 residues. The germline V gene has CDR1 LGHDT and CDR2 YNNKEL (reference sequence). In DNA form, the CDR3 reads TGTGCCAGCAGCCAAGCTTTGGGACAGGGAGCTTTCTACACCTTC. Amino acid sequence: CASSQALGQGAFYTF.

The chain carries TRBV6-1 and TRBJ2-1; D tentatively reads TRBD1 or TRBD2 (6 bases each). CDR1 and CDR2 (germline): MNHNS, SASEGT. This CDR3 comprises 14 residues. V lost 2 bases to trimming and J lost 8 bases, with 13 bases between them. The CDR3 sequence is CASSERRGADEQFF. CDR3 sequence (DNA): TGTGCCAGCAGTGAAAGAAGGGGGGCGGATGAGCAGTTCTTC.

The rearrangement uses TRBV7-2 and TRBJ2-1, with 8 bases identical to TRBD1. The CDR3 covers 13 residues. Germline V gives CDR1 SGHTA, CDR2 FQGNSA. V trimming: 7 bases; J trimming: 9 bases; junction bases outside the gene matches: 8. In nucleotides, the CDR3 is TGTGCCAGCACCCTAGACAGGGGCACTGAGCAGTTCTTC. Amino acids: CASTLDRGTEQFF.

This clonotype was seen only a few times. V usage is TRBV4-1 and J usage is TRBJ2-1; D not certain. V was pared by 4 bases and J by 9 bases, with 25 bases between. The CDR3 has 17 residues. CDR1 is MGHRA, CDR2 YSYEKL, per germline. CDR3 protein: CASSPRWVRTTYGEQFF. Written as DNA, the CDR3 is TGCGCCAGCAGCCCGCGGTGGGTGCGGACCACCTACGGTGAGCAGTTCTTC.

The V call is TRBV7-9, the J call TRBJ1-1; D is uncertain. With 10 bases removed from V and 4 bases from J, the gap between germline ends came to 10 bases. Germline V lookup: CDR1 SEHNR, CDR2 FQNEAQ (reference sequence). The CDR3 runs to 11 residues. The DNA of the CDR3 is TGTGCCAACCGCCGGGCCACTGAAGCTTTCTTT. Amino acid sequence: CANRRATEAFF.

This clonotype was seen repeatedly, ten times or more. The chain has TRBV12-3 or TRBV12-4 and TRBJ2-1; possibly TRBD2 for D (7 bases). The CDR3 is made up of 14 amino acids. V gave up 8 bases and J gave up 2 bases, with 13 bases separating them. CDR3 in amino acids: CASCEGGAYNEQFF. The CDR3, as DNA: TGTGCCAGCTGCGAAGGGGGGGCCTACAATGAGCAGTTCTTC.